The rows below give T cell receptor beta chains drawn from one sample of a study of radiation and T cells in renal cell carcinoma. The protocol was immunoSEQ multiplex PCR, while the TCRdb copy is restricted to in-frame clones and leaves out a portion. The sample contains 120,000 to 150,000 clones, 75% to 90% of which appear only once. This specimen consisted of blood, obtained from a patient whose treatment included radiotherapy and nephrectomy. The receptors shown here come from a woman between 45 and 60 years old with renal cell carcinoma. The CDR3 runs from the conserved cysteine through the conserved F or W. The D gene is left open where the match is weak. The size field is filled for only some rows; it gives once, few, many or a size class.

V: TRBV5-1
J: TRBJ1-3
D: -
size: -
CDR3: CASSLRAGSGNTIYF
DNA: TGCGCCAGCAGCTTGAGGGCAGGGTCTGGAAACACCATATATTTT

V: TRBV19
J: TRBJ2-1
D: TRBD1
size: -
CDR3: CASKGGRGSIPQFF
DNA: TGTGCCAGTAAAGGGGGCAGGGGATCTATACCGCAGTTCTTC

V: TRBV5-1
J: TRBJ2-1
D: TRBD1
size: -
CDR3: CASSSGTVDNEQFF
DNA: TGCGCCAGCAGCTCCGGGACAGTTGACAATGAGCAGTTCTTC

V: TRBV28
J: TRBJ2-5
D: TRBD1
size: -
CDR3: CASGLGQGVGKTQYF
DNA: TGTGCCAGCGGCCTGGGACAGGGGGTGGGTAAGACCCAGTACTTC

V: TRBV6-5
J: TRBJ2-1
D: -
size: -
CDR3: CASSYRPNTWQFF
DNA: TGTGCCAGCAGTTACCGGCCCAACACCTGGCAGTTCTTC

V: TRBV5-4
J: TRBJ2-7
D: TRBD2
size: -
CDR3: CASSTGLAGEEQYF
DNA: TGTGCCAGCAGCACGGGACTAGCGGGTGAGGAGCAGTACTTC

V: TRBV9
J: TRBJ2-6
D: TRBD1
size: -
CDR3: CASSVSTGTGASGANVLTF
DNA: TGTGCCAGCAGCGTATCAACCGGGACAGGGGCGTCTGGGGCCAACGTCCTGACTTTC

V: TRBV7-8
J: TRBJ2-1
D: TRBD2
size: -
CDR3: CASSLGLAGGPKEQFF
DNA: TGTGCCAGCAGCTTAGGACTAGCGGGAGGGCCCAAAGAGCAGTTCTTC

V: TRBV7-2
J: TRBJ2-7
D: -
size: -
CDR3: CASSPRQAAYEQYF
DNA: TGTGCCAGCAGCCCCCGCCAGGCGGCCTACGAGCAGTACTTC

V: TRBV11-3
J: TRBJ2-7
D: TRBD2
size: once
CDR3: CASSLTSGSPTYEQYF
DNA: TGTGCCAGCAGCTTGACTAGCGGGAGTCCTACCTACGAGCAGTACTTC

V: TRBV15
J: TRBJ2-7
D: TRBD1
size: -
CDR3: CATSRAGGSYEQYF
DNA: TGTGCCACCAGCAGAGCAGGGGGTAGCTACGAGCAGTACTTC

V: TRBV10-1
J: TRBJ1-4
D: -
size: -
CDR3: CASSPGGGEKLFF
DNA: TGCGCCAGCAGTCCCGGGGGCGGCGAAAAACTGTTTTTT

V: TRBV14
J: TRBJ2-5
D: -
size: -
CDR3: CASSQNNQETQYF
DNA: TGTGCCAGCAGCCAAAACAACCAAGAGACCCAGTACTTC

V: TRBV9
J: TRBJ1-1
D: -
size: -
CDR3: CASSISPGQNTEAFF
DNA: TGTGCCAGCAGCATTAGTCCGGGACAGAACACTGAAGCTTTCTTT

V: TRBV21-1
J: TRBJ2-1
D: -
size: -
CDR3: CASSKQDRVYNEQFF
DNA: TGTGCCAGCAGCAAACAGGACAGAGTGTACAATGAGCAGTTCTTC

V: TRBV5-1
J: TRBJ2-1
D: TRBD2
size: -
CDR3: CASSLEGGRNEQFF
DNA: TGCGCCAGCAGCTTGGAGGGAGGGAGAAATGAGCAGTTCTTC

V: TRBV7-2
J: TRBJ2-3
D: -
size: -
CDR3: CASGLTQGTQYF
DNA: TGTGCCAGCGGCCTTACCCAAGGTACGCAGTATTTT

V: TRBV6-1
J: TRBJ1-2
D: TRBD1
size: -
CDR3: CASSVGQGFEGYTF
DNA: TGTGCCAGCAGTGTGGGACAGGGGTTTGAAGGCTACACCTTC

V: TRBV10-3
J: TRBJ2-7
D: TRBD1
size: -
CDR3: CAISEGDRTYEQYF
DNA: TGTGCCATCAGTGAGGGGGACAGGACCTACGAGCAGTACTTC

V: TRBV5-1
J: TRBJ1-1
D: TRBD1
size: -
CDR3: CASSADRALDTEAFF
DNA: TGCGCCAGCAGCGCAGACAGGGCACTGGACACTGAAGCTTTCTTT

V: TRBV11-3
J: TRBJ2-3
D: -
size: -
CDR3: CASSSKAATDTQYF
DNA: TGTGCCAGCAGCTCGAAGGCAGCCACAGATACGCAGTATTTT

V: TRBV5-5
J: TRBJ2-3
D: -
size: -
CDR3: CASSLGVEDTQYF
DNA: TGTGCCAGCAGCTTGGGGGTTGAAGATACGCAGTATTTT

V: TRBV27
J: TRBJ1-3
D: TRBD1
size: -
CDR3: CASSQTTGDGNTIYF
DNA: TGTGCCAGCAGTCAAACTACAGGGGACGGAAACACCATATATTTT

V: TRBV5-1
J: TRBJ2-1
D: TRBD2
size: -
CDR3: CASSPGGAGAYNEQFF
DNA: TGCGCCAGCAGTCCCGGAGGCGCGGGAGCCTACAATGAGCAGTTCTTC

V: TRBV19
J: TRBJ2-2
D: -
size: -
CDR3: CASSTLTGELFF
DNA: TGTGCCAGTAGTACCCTCACCGGGGAGCTGTTTTTT

V: TRBV9
J: TRBJ2-5
D: -
size: -
CDR3: CASSVGPEGETQYF
DNA: TGTGCCAGCAGCGTAGGGCCCGAAGGTGAGACCCAGTACTTC

V: TRBV6-1
J: TRBJ2-3
D: -
size: -
CDR3: CASSEGPSPDTQYF
DNA: TGTGCCAGCAGTGAAGGGCCTAGCCCAGATACGCAGTATTTT

V: TRBV2
J: TRBJ2-7
D: TRBD2
size: -
CDR3: CASSYSGGSYEQYF
DNA: TGTGCCAGCAGTTATAGCGGGGGCTCCTACGAGCAGTACTTC

V: TRBV7-9
J: TRBJ2-5
D: -
size: -
CDR3: CASRTTGIQETQYF
DNA: TGTGCCAGCAGGACGACAGGCATCCAAGAGACCCAGTACTTC

V: TRBV28
J: TRBJ1-1
D: -
size: -
CDR3: CASSLARVGAFF
DNA: TGTGCCAGCAGTTTGGCCAGGGTAGGAGCTTTCTTT

V: TRBV28
J: TRBJ2-7
D: -
size: -
CDR3: CASSYSPRRSYEQYF
DNA: TGTGCCAGCAGCTACTCCCCCCGGAGGTCCTACGAGCAGTACTTC

V: TRBV4-3
J: TRBJ2-5
D: -
size: once
CDR3: CASSQAGGETQYF
DNA: TGCGCCAGCAGCCAAGCAGGGGGGGAGACCCAGTACTTC

V: TRBV6-1
J: TRBJ1-5
D: -
size: -
CDR3: CASRKSYSNQPQHF
DNA: TGTGCCAGCAGAAAATCTTATAGCAATCAGCCCCAGCATTTT

V: TRBV19
J: TRBJ1-1
D: -
size: -
CDR3: CASTRPGVTEAFF
DNA: TGTGCCAGTACACGTCCAGGGGTCACTGAAGCTTTCTTT

V: TRBV19
J: TRBJ2-1
D: TRBD2
size: once
CDR3: CASSKGGRASYNEQFF
DNA: TGTGCCAGTAGTAAGGGTGGGAGGGCCTCGTACAATGAGCAGTTCTTC

V: TRBV2
J: TRBJ1-5
D: -
size: -
CDR3: CASSDPRNQPQHF
DNA: TGTGCCAGCAGTGACCCCAGGAATCAGCCCCAGCATTTT

V: TRBV23-1
J: TRBJ1-6
D: -
size: -
CDR3: CASTNSPLHF
DNA: TGCGCCAGCACTAATTCACCCCTCCACTTT

V: TRBV7-9
J: TRBJ2-7
D: TRBD1
size: -
CDR3: CASSLFPRGMLYEQYF
DNA: TGTGCCAGCAGCTTATTCCCCAGGGGGATGTTGTACGAGCAGTACTTC

V: TRBV7-8
J: TRBJ2-2
D: TRBD1
size: -
CDR3: CASRLGDRNTGELFF
DNA: TGTGCCAGCAGGTTAGGGGACAGAAACACCGGGGAGCTGTTTTTT

V: TRBV5-4
J: TRBJ2-7
D: -
size: -
CDR3: CASSLGGASSYEQYF
DNA: TGTGCCAGCAGCTTGGGTGGGGCGAGCTCCTACGAGCAGTACTTC

V: TRBV7-2
J: TRBJ2-7
D: -
size: -
CDR3: CASSTQSGFSFVEQYF
DNA: TGTGCCAGCAGCACCCAATCAGGGTTTTCGTTCGTCGAGCAGTACTTC

V: TRBV28
J: TRBJ2-1
D: -
size: -
CDR3: CASSLVDSSYNEQFF
DNA: TGTGCCAGCAGTTTAGTGGACAGCTCCTACAATGAGCAGTTCTTC

V: TRBV11-3
J: TRBJ2-2
D: -
size: -
CDR3: CASSLAPDKKLFF
DNA: TGTGCCAGCAGCTTGGCCCCTGACAAAAAGCTGTTTTTT

V: TRBV30
J: TRBJ2-5
D: TRBD2
size: once
CDR3: CAWEGSGGAEAQETQYF
DNA: TGTGCCTGGGAAGGGAGCGGGGGGGCTGAGGCGCAAGAGACCCAGTACTTC

V: TRBV5-6
J: TRBJ2-1
D: -
size: -
CDR3: CASSLGIYEQFF
DNA: TGTGCCAGCAGCTTGGGGATCTATGAGCAGTTCTTC

V: TRBV7-9
J: TRBJ2-7
D: -
size: once
CDR3: CASSLGAYPPGDEQYF
DNA: TGTGCCAGCAGCTTAGGGGCCTACCCCCCGGGCGACGAGCAGTACTTC

V: TRBV9
J: TRBJ2-1
D: -
size: -
CDR3: CASSASSPRGNNEQFF
DNA: TGTGCCAGCAGCGCCTCGTCCCCCCGAGGCAACAATGAGCAGTTCTTC

V: TRBV28
J: TRBJ1-1
D: TRBD1
size: -
CDR3: CASRLVDRGEAFF
DNA: TGTGCCAGCAGGCTAGTCGACAGGGGTGAAGCTTTCTTT

V: TRBV27
J: TRBJ1-1
D: -
size: few
CDR3: CASSARDTYNTEAFF
DNA: TGTGCCAGCAGTGCCCGGGACACCTACAACACTGAAGCTTTCTTT

V: TRBV6-5
J: TRBJ1-4
D: -
size: -
CDR3: CASSPKGSFEKLFF
DNA: TGTGCCAGCAGTCCTAAAGGTAGCTTCGAAAAACTGTTTTTT

V: TRBV2
J: TRBJ2-2
D: TRBD1
size: -
CDR3: CASKGTGGIGELFF
DNA: TGTGCCAGCAAGGGGACAGGGGGGATCGGGGAGCTGTTTTTT

V: TRBV6-5
J: TRBJ2-6
D: -
size: -
CDR3: CASSSDKSGANVLTF
DNA: TGTGCCAGCAGCTCTGACAAATCTGGGGCCAACGTCCTGACTTTC

V: TRBV5-1
J: TRBJ2-5
D: -
size: -
CDR3: CASSPADSGETQYF
DNA: TGCGCCAGCAGCCCCGCGGACTCCGGAGAGACCCAGTACTTC

V: TRBV9
J: TRBJ1-2
D: TRBD1
size: -
CDR3: CASSARQGANYGYTF
DNA: TGTGCCAGCAGCGCCCGACAGGGGGCAAACTATGGCTACACCTTC

V: TRBV5-6
J: TRBJ1-6
D: -
size: many
CDR3: CASRTSSGSPLHF
DNA: TGTGCCAGCAGGACGAGCAGCGGTTCACCCCTCCACTTT